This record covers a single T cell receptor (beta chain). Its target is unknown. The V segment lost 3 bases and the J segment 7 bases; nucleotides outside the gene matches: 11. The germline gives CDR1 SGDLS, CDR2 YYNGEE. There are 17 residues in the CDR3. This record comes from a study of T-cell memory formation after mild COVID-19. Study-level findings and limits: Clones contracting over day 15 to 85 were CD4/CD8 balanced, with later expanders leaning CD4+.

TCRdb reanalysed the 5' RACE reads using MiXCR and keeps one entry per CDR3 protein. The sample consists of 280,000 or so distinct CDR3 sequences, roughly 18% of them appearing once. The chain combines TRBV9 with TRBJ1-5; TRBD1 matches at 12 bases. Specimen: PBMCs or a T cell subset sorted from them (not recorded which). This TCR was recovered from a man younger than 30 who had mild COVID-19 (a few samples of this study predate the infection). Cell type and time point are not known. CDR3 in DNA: TGTGCCAGCAGCGCTGACTCGGGACAGGGGGCCGGGCAGCCCCAGCATTTT. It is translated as CASSADSGQGAGQPQHF.